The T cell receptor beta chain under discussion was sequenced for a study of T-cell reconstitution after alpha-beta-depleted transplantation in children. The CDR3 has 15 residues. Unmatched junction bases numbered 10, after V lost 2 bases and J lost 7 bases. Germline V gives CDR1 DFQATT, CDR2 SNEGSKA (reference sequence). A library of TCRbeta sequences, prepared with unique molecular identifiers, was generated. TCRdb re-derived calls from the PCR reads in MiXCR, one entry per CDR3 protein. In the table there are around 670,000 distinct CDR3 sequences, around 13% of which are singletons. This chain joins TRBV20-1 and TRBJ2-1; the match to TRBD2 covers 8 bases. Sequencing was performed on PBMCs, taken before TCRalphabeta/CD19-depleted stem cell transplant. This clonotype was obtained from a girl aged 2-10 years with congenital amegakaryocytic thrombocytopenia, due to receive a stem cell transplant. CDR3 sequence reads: CSARFPSGSANEQFF. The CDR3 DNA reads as TGCAGTGCTAGATTTCCCAGCGGGAGCGCAAATGAGCAGTTCTTC.